The entry below gives a single T cell receptor (beta chain) sequence along with its context. Its target is not known. The data stem from a study of vaccination and CD4 T cells after COVID-19. At the level of the study: With roughly ten mild cases and one severe, convalescent patients were SARS-CoV-2 positive by nasal swab PCR. Study results and limitations: Median counts of SARS-CoV-2-reactive clonotypes increased from around 21 to 38; this difference was not significant.

The CDR3 is 13 amino acids. V lost 7 bases to trimming and J lost 4 bases, with 12 bases between them. Germline CDR1 and CDR2: SGHTA and FQGNSA. The treatment here: roughly ten-day PBMC culture with coronavirus spike peptide pools or control peptides (ViraFEST assay). The cultures had half their medium swapped for fresh IL-2 medium on days 3 and 7. Researchers used the Oncomine TCR Beta short-read assay to sequence DNA from cultured CD4+ T cells. Cultured CD4+ T cells were the source of extracted genomic DNA. In TCRdb, the PCR reads were re-called with MiXCR into one record per CDR3 protein. The sample has several thousand distinct CDR3 sequences, roughly 40% seen once.

The TCR sequence derives from a human donor who had recovered from COVID-19. The chain combines TRBV7-2 with TRBJ2-3; D gene ambiguous. Sequences were obtained from CD4+ T cells from blood, cultured in vitro. CDR3 protein: CASTIGVPDTQYF. CDR3 in DNA: TGTGCCAGCACCATCGGAGTTCCAGATACGCAGTATTTT.